This is a list of T cell receptor beta chains from one sample in a study of blood T cell repertoires in COVID-19. The data were produced by immunoSEQ multiplex PCR, yet TCRdb's version contains in-frame clones alone and is incomplete. The top ten hold 5.9% of the sample, which has some 200,000 clones, 70% to 90% seen once. Material for sequencing was peripheral blood. The source of these receptors is an older man with acute or convalescent COVID-19. Each CDR3 is given with its conserved first and last residue. The D gene is left open where the match is weak. Clone size appears in some rows only: once, few, many, or a class for an expanded clone.

size,V,D,J,DNA,CDR3
NA,TRBV19,NA,TRBJ1-4,TGTGCCAGTAGTATATTCTCCATATCAGGATCAACTAATGAAAAACTGTTTTTT,CASSIFSISGSTNEKLFF
NA,TRBV9,NA,TRBJ2-1,TGTGCCAGCAGCGTAGGTGGGGGCAGCTCCTACAATGAGCAGTTCTTC,CASSVGGGSSYNEQFF
NA,TRBV4-2,TRBD1,TRBJ1-4,TGTGCCAGCAGCCGAACCGGGCGCGGGACAGGGAATGAAAAACTGTTTTTT,CASSRTGRGTGNEKLFF
NA,TRBV10-3,NA,TRBJ2-3,TGTGCCATCAGTGTGGGGGCGGGTATGCGAAGGGAGGGCCACCTCACCGGCACAGATACGCAGTATTTT,CAISVGAGMRREGHLTGTDTQYF
few,TRBV5-4,TRBD2,TRBJ2-2,TGTGCCAGCAGCTTGGGGACTAGCGGGCCCTGGGGGGAGCTGTTTTTT,CASSLGTSGPWGELFF
NA,TRBV14,NA,TRBJ2-3,TGTGCCAGCAGCCAACAGGGGTTCCTCCTCGGTGATACGCAGTATTTT,CASSQQGFLLGDTQYF
NA,TRBV6-2/TRBV6-3,NA,TRBJ2-1,TGTGCCAGCAGTCCCTCCACCGGGACTGACTACAATGAGCAGTTCTTC,CASSPSTGTDYNEQFF
NA,TRBV6-5,TRBD1,TRBJ1-2,TGTGCCAGCACCCCTCAGGGGGGTGGTGGCTACACCTTC,CASTPQGGGGYTF
NA,TRBV6-5,NA,TRBJ2-7,TGTGCCAGCAGTTACTCGGCGGGATCCTACGAGCAGTACTTC,CASSYSAGSYEQYF
NA,TRBV18,TRBD1,TRBJ2-2,TGTGCCAGCTCACCACCATCGACAGGGGGAAGCACCGGGGAGCTGTTTTTT,CASSPPSTGGSTGELFF
NA,TRBV10-3,TRBD1,TRBJ1-3,TGTGCCATCAGTCCAAGACCGGCAGGGGGCCTGAACTCTGGAAACACCATATATTTT,CAISPRPAGGLNSGNTIYF
NA,TRBV19,TRBD1,TRBJ1-5,TGTGCCAGTAGTATGATCAGGGGGAAGGATCAGCCCCAGCATTTT,CASSMIRGKDQPQHF
once,TRBV24-1,NA,TRBJ2-3,TGTGCCACCAGTGATTGGGGGCCAGTTCCGCAGAGCAGCACAGATACGCAGTATTTT,CATSDWGPVPQSSTDTQYF
NA,TRBV7-2,TRBD1,TRBJ1-5,TGTGCCAGCAGCCAAGGGGGACAGCCTTCTAATCAGCCCCAGCATTTT,CASSQGGQPSNQPQHF
once,TRBV18,TRBD1,TRBJ1-2,TGTGCCAGCTCACCGAACGACAGGGCGTTCTATGGCTACACCTTC,CASSPNDRAFYGYTF
NA,TRBV6-6,NA,TRBJ2-2,TGTGCCAGCAGGGACTCAGGGGTGGCCACCGGGGAGCTGTTTTTT,CASRDSGVATGELFF
NA,TRBV2,TRBD1,TRBJ1-5,TGTGCCAGCAGGACAACTTCAGGGGGAAATCAGCCCCAGCATTTT,CASRTTSGGNQPQHF
NA,TRBV4-1,NA,TRBJ1-2,TGCGCCAGCAGCCAAGCCCCTGGCACAGTTAACTATGGCTACACCTTC,CASSQAPGTVNYGYTF
once,TRBV18,TRBD1,TRBJ2-5,TGTGCCAGCTCACTTACCGGGACAGGGGGCCCCGAGACCCAGTACTTC,CASSLTGTGGPETQYF
NA,TRBV18,NA,TRBJ2-5,TGTGCCAGCTCACCCCAGGTCCAAGAGACCCAGTACTTC,CASSPQVQETQYF
NA,TRBV7-2,TRBD1,TRBJ1-2,TGTGCCAGCAAGAAACCGGGACAGACATCCTATGGCTACACCTTC,CASKKPGQTSYGYTF
few,TRBV29-1,TRBD1,TRBJ1-2,TGCAGCGTTGGGGCGACAGGGTTGGGCTACACCTTC,CSVGATGLGYTF
NA,TRBV7-2,TRBD2,TRBJ2-3,TGTGCCAGCAGCCTGAGATACGGACTAGCGGGAGGGCCCACAGATACGCAGTATTTT,CASSLRYGLAGGPTDTQYF
NA,TRBV28,TRBD1,TRBJ2-3,TGTGCCAGCAGTTTTCGACAGGGCAGGGGCACAGATACGCAGTATTTT,CASSFRQGRGTDTQYF
NA,TRBV24-1,TRBD1,TRBJ1-2,TGTGCCACCAGAGACAGGGGGCTGGGCTACACCTTC,CATRDRGLGYTF
NA,TRBV5-1,TRBD1,TRBJ2-5,TGCGCCAGCAGCTCAAACGGGGACAGGGGACTCCAAGAGACCCAGTACTTC,CASSSNGDRGLQETQYF
NA,TRBV3-1/TRBV3-2,NA,TRBJ1-6,TGTGCCAGCAGCCAACGGGTGGATAATTCACCCCTCCACTTT,CASSQRVDNSPLHF
few,TRBV27,NA,TRBJ1-5,TGTGCCAGCAGGAGGAACAGGGACAATCAGCCCCAGCATTTT,CASRRNRDNQPQHF
NA,TRBV15,NA,TRBJ1-4,TGTGCCACCAGCAGAGACCAGGCCAAGGAAAAACTGTTTTTT,CATSRDQAKEKLFF
NA,TRBV7-2,TRBD1,TRBJ2-7,TGTGCCAGCAGCGTACAGGGGGCGCGGCAGTACTTC,CASSVQGARQYF
NA,TRBV11-2,NA,TRBJ2-2,TGTGCCAGCAGCTTATCAGGGAGGACCGGGGAGCTGTTTTTT,CASSLSGRTGELFF
NA,TRBV27,TRBD1,TRBJ2-5,TGTGCCAGCAGACCTTGGGACAGACAAGAGACCCAGTACTTC,CASRPWDRQETQYF
NA,TRBV10-3,TRBD1,TRBJ1-2,TGTGCCATCAGTGAGACAGGGGAGGGCTACACCTTC,CAISETGEGYTF
NA,TRBV25-1,TRBD1,TRBJ1-4,TGTGCCAGCAGTGAAACCGGGACAGGGTGGGGTAATGAAAAACTGTTTTTT,CASSETGTGWGNEKLFF
few,TRBV24-1,NA,TRBJ2-6,TGTGCCGCCAGCCGGGGTTCTGGGGCCAACGTCCTGACTTTC,CAASRGSGANVLTF
NA,TRBV5-1,NA,TRBJ1-1,TGCGCCAGCAAGCCTCAGGGGACGGGTGAAGCTTTCTTT,CASKPQGTGEAFF
NA,TRBV2,TRBD2,TRBJ2-3,TGTGCCAGCAGGGCCGGGACTAGCTCCAGAGGGGCTAACACAGATACGCAGTATTTT,CASRAGTSSRGANTDTQYF
NA,TRBV5-6,TRBD1,TRBJ1-5,TGTGCCAGCAGCTGGGGACAGGGCGGTCAGCCCCAGCATTTT,CASSWGQGGQPQHF
NA,TRBV7-2,TRBD2,TRBJ2-7,TGTGCCAGCAGCTTCACTAGCGTTGGAGCCTACGAGCAGTACTTC,CASSFTSVGAYEQYF
NA,TRBV12-3/TRBV12-4,NA,TRBJ2-3,TGTGCCAGCAGTTTACAAGATACGCAGTATTTT,CASSLQDTQYF
few,TRBV6-5,NA,TRBJ1-6,TGTGCCAGCAGGGACATCGGTTCACCCCTCCACTTT,CASRDIGSPLHF
NA,TRBV28,NA,TRBJ1-1,TGTGCCAGCATATGGCAGGGCGCGAACACTGAAGCTTTCTTT,CASIWQGANTEAFF
NA,TRBV19,NA,TRBJ2-3,TGTGCCAGTAGTATGGGGGGTAGGACAGATACGCAGTATTTT,CASSMGGRTDTQYF
NA,TRBV6-6,TRBD2,TRBJ2-5,TGTGCCAGCAGTCCGGGACTAGCGGGAATTCGGAGGGAGACCCAGTACTTC,CASSPGLAGIRRETQYF
once,TRBV28,NA,TRBJ1-5,TGTGCCAGCACTTTTATCAGGGCAAATCAGCCCCAGCATTTT,CASTFIRANQPQHF
once,TRBV2,NA,TRBJ2-6,TGTGCCAGCAGTAAGGGGATCTCTGGGGCCAACGTCCTGACTTTC,CASSKGISGANVLTF
NA,TRBV11-2,TRBD2,TRBJ2-5,TGTGCCAGCAGCCCCACAGGAGGCGGGGGGTGGGAGACCCAGTACTTC,CASSPTGGGGWETQYF
NA,TRBV6-2/TRBV6-3,NA,TRBJ2-1,TGTGCCAGCAGTACCGACAGGCGACCCTACAATGAGCAGTTCTTC,CASSTDRRPYNEQFF
NA,TRBV21-1,NA,TRBJ2-1,TGTGCCAGCAGCAAAGGGCCCCCGGCGGGAGGGGGAGATGAGCAGTTCTTC,CASSKGPPAGGGDEQFF
NA,TRBV5-1,TRBD1,TRBJ1-5,TGCGCCAGCAGCTTGGAGGGAACAGGGGCTTATCCCCAGCATTTT,CASSLEGTGAYPQHF
NA,TRBV2,NA,TRBJ2-5,TGTGCCAGCAGTCGGCCGCCCTTTGGGCTCCAAGAGACCCAGTACTTC,CASSRPPFGLQETQYF